The rows below give T cell receptor beta chains drawn from one sample of a study of regulatory T cells in long-lasting Graves disease. TCRdb redid the calling of the multiplex PCR reads with MiXCR, one entry per CDR3 protein. Here the sample spans 400,000 to 450,000 distinct CDR3 sequences, 15% being singletons. These data are also associated with another study on T cells in Graves' hyperthyroidism and ophthalmopathy.

Sequenced material: peripheral blood mononuclear cells (PBMCs), taken at new diagnosis, from a patient treated with antithyroid drugs. The receptors were sampled from a young woman with Graves disease. Both conserved end residues are part of each CDR3. The D gene is left open where the match is weak. The listing skips clone size in some rows; elsewhere it reads once, few, many or a size class.

j_call clone_size v_call d_call cdr3_nt cdr3_aa
TRBJ2-2 few TRBV4-1 TRBD2 TGCGCCAGCAGCCAAGACCATGGGGCGGGAGGGAACACCGGGGAGCTGTTTTTT CASSQDHGAGGNTGELFF
TRBJ1-2 few TRBV27 . TGTGCCAGCAGCCACCAAAGAAAAAACTATGGCTACACCTTC CASSHQRKNYGYTF
TRBJ1-1 many TRBV7-8 . TGTGCCAGCACCCCAGGGCAGGGCGGCACTGAAGCTTTCTTT CASTPGQGGTEAFF
TRBJ2-7 few TRBV7-3 . TGTGCCAGCAGCTTATCCTGGGAAGACGAGCAGTACTTC CASSLSWEDEQYF
TRBJ2-7 . TRBV4-2 . TGTGCCAGCAGCCAAGATAAACCTGCCTACGAGCAGTACTTC CASSQDKPAYEQYF
TRBJ1-1 few TRBV30 . TGTGCCTGGAGCCCGAGGTTGGGGGCCTCGAGGGGCACTGAAGCTTTCTTT CAWSPRLGASRGTEAFF
TRBJ2-2 many TRBV10-3 . TGTGCCATCAGTGAGTCGTTACAGGGAGGTACCGGGGAGCTGTTTTTT CAISESLQGGTGELFF
TRBJ1-1 few TRBV20-1 TRBD1 TGCAGTGCTAGTCGGGACAGAGTCAACACTGAAGCTTTCTTT CSASRDRVNTEAFF
TRBJ2-1 many TRBV20-1 TRBD1 TGCAGTGTCTTCGGACAGGGCTCCTACAATGAGCAGTTCTTC CSVFGQGSYNEQFF
TRBJ1-1 . TRBV2 . TGTGCCAGCAGGATAGGGGGGCGGGTAGCTTTCTTT CASRIGGRVAFF
TRBJ1-2 . TRBV10-3 TRBD1 TGTGCCATCACGGGACAGGAGACTAACTATGGCTACACCTTC CAITGQETNYGYTF
TRBJ1-2 many TRBV12-3/TRBV12-4 . TGTGCCAGCAGCCATGTGGCAGGGAGCGCCTATGGCTACACCTTC CASSHVAGSAYGYTF
TRBJ2-3 . TRBV9 . TGTGCCAGCAGCACCCCTAGGAATACGCAGTATTTT CASSTPRNTQYF
TRBJ1-1 many TRBV13 . TGTGCCAGCAGCTTAAAAGGGGCCATGAACACTGAAGCTTTCTTT CASSLKGAMNTEAFF
TRBJ1-5 few TRBV4-1 . TGCGCCAGCAGCCAAGATGCGGCGGGGAGCAATCAGCCCCAGCATTTT CASSQDAAGSNQPQHF
TRBJ2-5 many TRBV30 TRBD2 TGTGCTTGGAAAGGGCCTAGCGGTCAAGAGACCCAGTACTTC CAWKGPSGQETQYF